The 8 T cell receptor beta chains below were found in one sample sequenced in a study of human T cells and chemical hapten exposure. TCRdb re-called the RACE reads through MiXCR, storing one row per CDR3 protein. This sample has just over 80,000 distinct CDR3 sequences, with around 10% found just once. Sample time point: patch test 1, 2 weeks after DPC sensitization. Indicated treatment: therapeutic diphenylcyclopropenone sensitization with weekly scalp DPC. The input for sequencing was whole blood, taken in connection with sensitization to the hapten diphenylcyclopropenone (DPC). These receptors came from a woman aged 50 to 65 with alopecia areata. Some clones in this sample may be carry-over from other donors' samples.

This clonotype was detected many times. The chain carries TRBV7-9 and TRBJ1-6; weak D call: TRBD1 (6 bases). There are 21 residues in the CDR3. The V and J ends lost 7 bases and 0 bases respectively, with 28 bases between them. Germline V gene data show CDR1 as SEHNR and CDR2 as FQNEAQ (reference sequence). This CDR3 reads CASTLTRGQIGSHSYNSPLHF. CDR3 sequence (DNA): TGTGCCAGCACCCTAACTCGGGGGCAGATTGGGTCTCACTCCTATAATTCACCCCTCCACTTT.

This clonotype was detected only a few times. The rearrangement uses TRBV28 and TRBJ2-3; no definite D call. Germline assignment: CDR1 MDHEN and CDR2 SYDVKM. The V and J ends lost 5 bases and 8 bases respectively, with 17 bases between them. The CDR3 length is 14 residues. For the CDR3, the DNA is TGTGCCAGCAGTACCCCCCGCGACGCACGTACGCAGTATTTT. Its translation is CASSTPRDARTQYF. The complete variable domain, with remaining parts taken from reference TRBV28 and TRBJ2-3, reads DVKVTQSSRYLVKRTGEKVFLECVQDMDHENMFWYRQDPGLGLRLIYFSYDVKMKEKGDIPEGYSVSREKKERFSLILESASTNQTSMYLCASSTPRDARTQYFGPGTRLTVL.

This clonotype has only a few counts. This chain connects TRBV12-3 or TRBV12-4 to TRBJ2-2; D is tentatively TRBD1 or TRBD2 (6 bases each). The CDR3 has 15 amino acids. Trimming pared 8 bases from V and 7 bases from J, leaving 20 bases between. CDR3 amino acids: CASLPAQGRYGELFF. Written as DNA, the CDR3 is TGTGCCAGCCTTCCGGCCCAGGGGAGGTACGGGGAGCTGTTTTTT.

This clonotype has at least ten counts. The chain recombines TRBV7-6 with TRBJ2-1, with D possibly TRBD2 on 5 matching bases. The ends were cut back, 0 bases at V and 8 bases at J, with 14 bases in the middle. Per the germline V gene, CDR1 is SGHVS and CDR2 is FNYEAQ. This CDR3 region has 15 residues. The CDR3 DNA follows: TGTGCCAGCAGCTTAGCGATTGGGAGTTCGGATGAGCAGTTCTTC. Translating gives CASSLAIGSSDEQFF.

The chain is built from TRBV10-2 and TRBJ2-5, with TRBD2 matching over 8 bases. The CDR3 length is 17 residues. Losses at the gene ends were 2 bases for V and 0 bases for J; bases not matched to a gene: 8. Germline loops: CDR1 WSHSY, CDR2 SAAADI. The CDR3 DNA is TGCGCCAGCAGTGAGCACGGTAGCGGGAAGTACCAAGAGACCCAGTACTTC. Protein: CASSEHGSGKYQETQYF.

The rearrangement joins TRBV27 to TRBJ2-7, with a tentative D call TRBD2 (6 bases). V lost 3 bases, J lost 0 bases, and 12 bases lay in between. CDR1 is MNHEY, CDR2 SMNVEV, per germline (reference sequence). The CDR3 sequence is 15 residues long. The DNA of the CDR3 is TGTGCCAGCAGTTTGGGACGGGGGAGCTCCTACGAGCAGTACTTC. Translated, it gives CASSLGRGSSYEQYF.

CDR3 residues: CSARPRGAEAFF. The CDR3 bases are TGCAGCGCCCGGCCCCGGGGGGCTGAAGCTTTCTTT. This rearrangement joins TRBV29-1 to TRBJ1-1; D perhaps matches TRBD1 (5 bases). V was shortened by 7 bases and J by 6 bases, with 15 bases between the two germline ends. CDR3 length equals 12 residues. Per the germline V gene, CDR1 is SQVTM and CDR2 is ANQGSEA.

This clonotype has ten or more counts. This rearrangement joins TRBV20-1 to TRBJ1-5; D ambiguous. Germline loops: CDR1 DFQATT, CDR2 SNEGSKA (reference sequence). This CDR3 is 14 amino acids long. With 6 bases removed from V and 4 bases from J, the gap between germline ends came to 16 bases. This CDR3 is CSALQVAGNQPQHF. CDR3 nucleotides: TGCAGTGCCCTTCAAGTGGCAGGTAATCAGCCCCAGCATTTT.